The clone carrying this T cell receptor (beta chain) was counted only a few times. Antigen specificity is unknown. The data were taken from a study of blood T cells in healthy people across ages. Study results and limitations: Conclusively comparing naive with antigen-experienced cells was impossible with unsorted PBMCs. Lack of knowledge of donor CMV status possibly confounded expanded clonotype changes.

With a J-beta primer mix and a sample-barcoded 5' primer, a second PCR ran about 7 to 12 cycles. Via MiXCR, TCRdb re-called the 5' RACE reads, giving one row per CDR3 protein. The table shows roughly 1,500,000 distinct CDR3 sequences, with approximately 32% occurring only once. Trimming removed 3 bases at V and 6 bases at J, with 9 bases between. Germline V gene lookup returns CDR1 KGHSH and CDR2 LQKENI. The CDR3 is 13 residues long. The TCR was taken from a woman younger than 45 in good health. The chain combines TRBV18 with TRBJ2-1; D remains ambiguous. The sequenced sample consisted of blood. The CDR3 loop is CASSPEFRNEQFF. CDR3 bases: TGTGCCAGCTCACCCGAGTTTCGCAATGAGCAGTTCTTC.